A single sample gave rise to the 11 T cell receptor beta chains below, sequenced in a study of blood T cell repertoires in COVID-19. The repertoire was sequenced with immunoSEQ multiplex PCR; TCRdb's copy has only in-frame clones and lacks some. The sample records fewer than 80,000 clones, 60% to 75% being singletons. The sequencing sample was made of peripheral blood. These receptors were collected from a woman at least 80 years old with acute or convalescent COVID-19.

This chain links TRBV12-3 or TRBV12-4 with TRBJ2-1, with 10 nucleotides matching TRBD1. The trim removed 8 bases at V and 12 bases at J, leaving 4 bases unmatched. The CDR3 covers 11 residues. CDR3 nucleotide sequence: TGTGCCAGCGACAGGGGGCTCTGGCAGTTCTTC. Its translation: CASDRGLWQFF.

The chain combines TRBV2 with TRBJ2-2; possible D gene TRBD2, 5 bases. Trimming shortened V by 7 bases and J by 0 bases, and 12 bases separated the two germline ends. The CDR3 runs to 15 residues. Germline V gene data show CDR1 as SNHLY and CDR2 as FYNNEI. CDR3 sequence reads: CASTISVANTGELFF. CDR3 nucleotide sequence: TGTGCCAGCACCATTAGCGTCGCGAACACCGGGGAGCTGTTTTTT.

The chain uses TRBV28 and TRBJ1-4, with TRBD1 matching 7 bases. The V and J ends lost 5 bases and 8 bases, in that order; junction bases with no gene match: 8. This CDR3 has 14 residues. CDR1 is MDHEN and CDR2 is SYDVKM in the germline V gene. The CDR3: CASSPQGIREKLFF. CDR3 sequence (DNA): TGTGCCAGCAGTCCACAGGGGATTAGGGAAAAACTGTTTTTT.

The rearrangement links TRBV5-1 to TRBJ1-6; D not certain. The CDR3 has 17 residues. V was shortened by 0 bases and J by 3 bases, with 13 bases between the two germline ends. CDR1 and CDR2 from the germline V gene are SGHRS and YFSETQ. The CDR3 spells CASSLGVAARYNSPLHF. The CDR3 nucleotides are TGCGCCAGCAGCTTGGGGGTAGCGGCCCGCTATAATTCACCCCTCCACTTT.

The rearrangement uses TRBV5-1 and TRBJ2-2; the D gene is possibly TRBD1 (5 bases). V was shortened by 0 bases and J by 5 bases, with 8 bases between the two germline ends. The CDR3 loop spans 14 amino acids. Germline V gives CDR1 SGHRS, CDR2 YFSETQ. The CDR3 DNA reads as TGCGCCAGCAGCTTGGTAGGGGCGACCGGGGAGCTGTTTTTT. It encodes CASSLVGATGELFF.

The rearrangement joins TRBV7-6 to TRBJ2-3; TRBD2 is a possible D gene (6 bases). The V gene lost 1 base and the J gene lost 0 bases, with 11 bases spanning the gap. The CDR3 has 16 residues. CDR1 is SGHVS, CDR2 FNYEAQ, per germline. The CDR3 protein is CASSLVIRGSTDTQYF. The CDR3 coding sequence is TGTGCCAGCAGCTTAGTGATTCGGGGGAGCACAGATACGCAGTATTTT.

J is TRBJ1-5 and V is TRBV28, with TRBD1 matching over 8 bases. CDR1 is MDHEN and CDR2 is SYDVKM in the germline V gene. Trimming took 6 bases from V and 3 from J; bases not matched to a gene: 4. The CDR3 covers 14 residues. The CDR3 DNA is TGTGCCAGCAGCCAGACAGGGGCCAATCAGCCCCAGCATTTT. This sequence encodes CASSQTGANQPQHF.

The rearrangement joins TRBV12-3 or TRBV12-4 to TRBJ2-7, with D tentatively TRBD1 (5 bases). CDR3 length: 13 amino acids. V shed 7 bases and J shed 5 bases, with 15 bases lying between them. The CDR3 coding sequence is TGTGCCAGCACCAACCAGGGCTTCCACGAGCAGTACTTC. Translating gives CASTNQGFHEQYF.

The chain recombines TRBV7-2 with TRBJ2-3; D is possibly TRBD2 (6 bases). Germline V lookup: CDR1 SGHTA, CDR2 FQGNSA. This CDR3 has 14 residues. Trimming pared 4 bases from V and 0 bases from J, leaving 8 bases between. CDR3 sequence: CASSWSGSTDTQYF. DNA of the CDR3: TGTGCCAGCAGCTGGAGCGGGAGCACAGATACGCAGTATTTT.

The chain employs TRBV6-5 and TRBJ1-2; the D is unclear. Germline assignment: CDR1 MNHEY and CDR2 SVGAGI. The CDR3 is 13 amino acids. The V end was cut by 4 bases, the J end by 3 bases, with 9 bases between. In DNA, the CDR3 is TGTGCCAGCAGTTCCGGGAGTTACTATGGCTACACCTTC. It specifies CASSSGSYYGYTF.

This chain connects TRBV28 to TRBJ1-6, with 8 bases lining up with TRBD1. This CDR3 has 15 amino acids. The V segment lost 7 bases and the J segment 7 bases; nucleotides outside the gene matches: 9. CDR1 is MDHEN, CDR2 SYDVKM, per germline. The CDR3 spells CASTPAGDRNSPLHF. CDR3 coding DNA: TGTGCCAGCACCCCTGCGGGGGACAGGAATTCACCCCTCCACTTT. Combining the CDR3 with reference TRBV28 and TRBJ1-6 gives the whole variable domain DVKVTQSSRYLVKRTGEKVFLECVQDMDHENMFWYRQDPGLGLRLIYFSYDVKMKEKGDIPEGYSVSREKKERFSLILESASTNQTSMYLCASTPAGDRNSPLHFGNGTRLTVT.